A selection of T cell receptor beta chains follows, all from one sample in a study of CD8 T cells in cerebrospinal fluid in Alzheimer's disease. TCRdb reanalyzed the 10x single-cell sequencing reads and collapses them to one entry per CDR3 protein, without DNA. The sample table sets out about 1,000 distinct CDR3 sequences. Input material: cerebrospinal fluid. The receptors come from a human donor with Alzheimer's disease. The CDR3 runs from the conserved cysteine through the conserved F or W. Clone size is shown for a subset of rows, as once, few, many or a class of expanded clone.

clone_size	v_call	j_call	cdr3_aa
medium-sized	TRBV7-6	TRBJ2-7	CASSLGESYEQYF
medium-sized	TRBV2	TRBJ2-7	CASRPSGTLYEQYF
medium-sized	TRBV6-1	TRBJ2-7	CASSDPDQEQYF
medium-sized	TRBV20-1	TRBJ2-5	CSARDGTTQTQYF
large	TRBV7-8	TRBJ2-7	CASSLGVPAGGEYEQYF
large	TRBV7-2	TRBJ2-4	CASSLVAPGAKNIQYF
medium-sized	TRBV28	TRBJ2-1	CASSPQGPKSSYNEQFF
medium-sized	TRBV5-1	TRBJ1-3	CASSPNDNSGNTIYF
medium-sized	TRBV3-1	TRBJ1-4	CASSPPRGDRREKLFF
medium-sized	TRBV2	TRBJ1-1	CASISQNTEAFF
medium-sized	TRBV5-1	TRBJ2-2	CASAEGGASGELFF
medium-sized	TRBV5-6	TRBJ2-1	CASSLRGRVYNEQFF
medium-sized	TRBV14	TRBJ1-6	CASSPQGSGASPLHF
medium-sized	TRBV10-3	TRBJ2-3	CAISELRISDTQYF
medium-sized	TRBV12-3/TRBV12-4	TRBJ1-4	CASSRQGGEKLFF
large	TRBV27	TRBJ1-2	CASSLQGANYGYTF
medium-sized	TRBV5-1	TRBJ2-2	CASSLDYTGELFF
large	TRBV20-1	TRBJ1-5	CSASNVQLNQPQHF
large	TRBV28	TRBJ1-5	CATRRLQGGNQPQHF
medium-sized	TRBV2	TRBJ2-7	CARHRDPASYEQYF
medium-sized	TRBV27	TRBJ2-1	CASGKIWEQFF
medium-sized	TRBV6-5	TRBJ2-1	CASSSGWNEQFF
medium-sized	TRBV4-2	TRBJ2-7	CASSQDLAGGYYEQYF
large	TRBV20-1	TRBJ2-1	CSASDRTLSPYNEQFF
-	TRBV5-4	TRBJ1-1	CASSLGVPGQGFAGLSGAEAFF
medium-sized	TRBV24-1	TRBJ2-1	CATSDATTGFQTWQFF
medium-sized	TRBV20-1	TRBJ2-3	CSAPPPRQGSDTQYF
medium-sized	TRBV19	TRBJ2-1	CASSLGWGDTYNEQFF